This TCR beta chain was retrieved from a study of blood T cell repertoires in COVID-19 (dated by TCRdb to about 2020). With respect to the entire study: Collaborator samples came from the United States, Italy and Spain and covered acute and convalescent phases of COVID-19. Where available, HLA class I and class II types were obtained from metadata supplied by the sample provider rather than from assay-based typing. The samples were drawn from the first 160 participants of the ongoing ImmuneRACE study and from some 1,300 subjects provided by 6 global collaborators. The material from the prospective study consisted of cDNA or gDNA derived from T cells, B-cell-depleted T cells, or PBMCs. Nearly every sample came with metadata listing a de-identified subject ID, COVID-19 status, age in years and sex. Subjects who had been exposed to COVID-19, were actively infected with it, or had recovered from it provided the deeply sampled blood TCRbeta repertoires that made up the dataset. The repertoires were made available in a free public database intended to serve as a resource for research on the immune response to SARS-CoV-2.

The CDR3, from cysteine to phenylalanine, totals 14 residues. Kept here is only the CDR3 DNA, which spans 42 bases and is read in frame from base 1. From the germline V gene, CDR1 is SGDLS and CDR2 is YYNGEE. Trimming removed 0 bases from V and 9 bases from J, leaving 10 bases between the germline ends. Collaborating institutions collected whole blood in K2EDTA tubes following their own protocols. For TCRbeta analysis, collaborators shipped samples in one of three forms: frozen whole blood, isolated PBMCs, or DNA extracted from either of those sample types. For this clone: What this receptor recognizes is not known. No quality values exist for individual bases; no much larger clone is one base distant.

Broad study findings and their caveats: Clinical and demographic metadata were provided uncurated, with the amount varying by source and participant.

TCRbeta CDR3 regions were amplified from genomic DNA by means of the immunoSEQ Assay, a bias-controlled multiplex PCR. Per the original workflow: Within the assay, amplification of reference gene primers was used to estimate how many nucleated cells each sample contained. To quantify the absolute abundance of each unique TCRbeta CDR3 rearrangement, sequence reads were collapsed and filtered. For each sample, productive Simpson clonality was calculated by taking the square root of Simpson's diversity index across productive rearrangements. Entries here come from immuneACCESS through TCRdb and include only in-frame sequences with V and J called. Some clones fail to appear in such tables; in the studies checked, an unresolved V gene covers under half of the shortfall, and the cause of the remainder is unknown. The DNA was the basis for D and trimming; V, J and clone size are from that table. This sample has over 70,000 clones in its table, and nearly 90% of those were observed once. The top ten clones comprise approximately 4.3% of the sample.

The TCR sequence derives from a woman aged 80 or over with active or convalescent COVID-19. The chain employs TRBV9 and TRBJ1-6, with no reliable assignment of the D segment. Sequencing was done on a sample of peripheral blood. The nucleotide sequence reads TGTGCCAGCAGCGTAGCCCTCCCGGGTTCACCCCTCCACTTT. Protein translation: CASSVALPGSPLHF.